Included here is one T cell receptor beta chain sequence, with context. This CDR3 is 15 amino acids long. Trimming cost V 6 bases and J 3 bases; bases outside gene matches: 3. Germline CDR1 is MNHEY and CDR2 is SMNVEV (reference sequence). This entry belongs to a study of PD-L1 blockade in urothelial cancer. The time point is: pretreatment peripheral blood. Sequencing was performed with immunoSEQ multiplex PCR; in TCRdb, only in-frame clones are kept and a portion is missing. The data show tens of thousands of clones, about 90% seen once. The sequence derives from a man in his 60s with urothelial cancer. The material was PBMCs, obtained around atezolizumab (anti-PD-L1) treatment. This rearrangement joins TRBV27 to TRBJ2-3; 13 bases match TRBD2. The DNA for the CDR3 is TGTGCCAGCAGCACGGGACTAGCGGGAACAGATACGCAGTATTTT. Translation gives CASSTGLAGTDTQYF.